This entry lists 13 T cell receptor beta chains sequenced from one sample in a study of vaccination and CD4 T cells after COVID-19 (dated by TCRdb to between 2021 and 2023). No antigens are known for them. Library creation used PCR. The reads were generated on an Illumina iSeq 100. DNA from cultured CD4+ T cells underwent TCR sequencing with the Oncomine TCR Beta short-read assay at the Johns Hopkins FTIC core. TCRdb reworked the public reads: Q25 trimming with fastp, MiXCR clone assembly, productive beta chains retained. A single entry per CDR3 protein holds the most common genes and DNA from its merged rows. For this sample the table gives roughly 15,000 distinct CDR3 sequences, of which approximately 50% were detected only once. Of the sample, approximately 12% falls within the top ten clones. The time point label corresponds to: late sampling 161 to 241 days after vaccination in three convalescent patients. The treatment or condition label corresponds to: 10-day PBMC culture with coronavirus spike peptide pools or control peptides (ViraFEST assay).

The source was CD4+ T cells from blood, cultured in vitro, collected about 7 months after SARS-CoV-2 vaccination. The source of these receptors is a human donor who had recovered from COVID-19.

This clonotype has just a few counts. The chain couples TRBV7-2 to TRBJ2-7; 11 bases match TRBD2. Germline-derived CDR1 and CDR2 are SGHTA and FQGNSA. Trimming at V came to 5 bases and at J to 2 bases, leaving 8 bases not matched to a gene. This CDR3 region has 16 residues. CDR3 sequence reads: CASSPTSGATTYEQYF. The CDR3 bases are TGTGCCAGCAGCCCGACTAGCGGGGCGACTACCTACGAGCAGTACTTC. Supplemented by reference TRBV7-2 and TRBJ2-7, the full variable domain reads GAGVSQSPSNKVTEKGKDVELRCDPISGHTALYWYRQSLGQGLEFLIYFQGNSAPDKSGLPSDRFSAERTGGSVSTLTIQRTQQEDSAVYLCASSPTSGATTYEQYFGPGTRLTVT.

This clonotype was counted only a few times. The V call is TRBV7-8, the J call TRBJ2-5; D gene unclear. This CDR3 region has 13 residues. The V gene lost 2 bases and the J gene lost 4 bases, with 8 bases spanning the gap. CDR1 is SGHVS and CDR2 is FQNEAQ in the germline V gene. In DNA form, the CDR3 reads TGTGCCAGCAGCTTATCCGTGGGAGAGACCCAGTACTTC. It yields the protein CASSLSVGETQYF.

V and J are TRBV20-1 and TRBJ2-3; D remains unclear. The V gene lost 0 bases and the J gene lost 3 bases, with 7 bases spanning the gap. The CDR3 covers 13 residues. CDR1 is DFQATT and CDR2 is SNEGSKA in the germline V gene (reference sequence). The chain's CDR3 is CSARDNPTDTQYF. CDR3 bases: TGCAGTGCTAGAGATAACCCTACAGATACGCAGTATTTT.

The chain couples TRBV7-6 to TRBJ2-3, with D possibly being TRBD1 (6 bases). V lost 1 base, J lost 4 bases, and 9 bases lay in between. This CDR3 is built from 14 residues. CDR1 is SGHVS, CDR2 FNYEAQ, per germline. The CDR3 coding sequence is TGTGCCAGCAGCTTAGTCCCAGGGGCAGATACGCAGTATTTT. Translating it yields CASSLVPGADTQYF.

The rearrangement uses TRBV21-1 and TRBJ1-5; the tabulated D call, TRBD1, remains unverified against the DNA. TRBV21-1 is deemed a pseudogene. The CDR3 is 12 residues long. The CDR3 DNA reads as TGTGCCAGACAGGGGGACAATCAGCCCCAGCATTTT. Translating gives CARQGDNQPQHF.

This chain connects TRBV27 to TRBJ1-2, with 9 bases aligning to TRBD1. This CDR3 spans 15 amino acids. Per germline, CDR1 MNHEY and CDR2 SMNVEV (reference sequence). J gave up 0 bases and V 6 bases, and 5 bases lay outside the gene matches. The CDR3 loop is CASRRQGVTNYGYTF. DNA of the CDR3: TGTGCCAGCAGGAGACAGGGGGTAACTAACTATGGCTACACCTTC.

This clonotype was found a few times. V gene TRBV24-1 combines with J gene TRBJ1-1; possibly TRBD1 for D (6 bases). Germline lookup yields CDR1 KGHDR and CDR2 SFDVKD. The CDR3 extends over 13 amino acids. V lost 7 bases to trimming and J lost 4 bases, with 12 bases between them. CDR3 coding DNA: TGTGCCACCAGGCGGGGGCTGGGCACTGAAGCTTTCTTT. It encodes CATRRGLGTEAFF.

By its share, this clonotype is medium-sized. The chain combines TRBV7-3 with TRBJ1-1, with D possibly matching TRBD1 (5 bases). The germline gives CDR1 SGHTA, CDR2 FQGTGA. V was clipped by 5 bases and J by 6 bases, with 16 bases between them. There are 14 residues in the CDR3. Here the CDR3 reads CASSLRGGMAEAFF. The CDR3 nucleotides are TGTGCCAGCAGCCTAAGGGGTGGGATGGCTGAAGCTTTCTTT.

CDR3 sequence (DNA): TGCAGTGCTAGAGGTTGGACAGGGACGAACACTGAAGCTTTCTTT. It codes for CSARGWTGTNTEAFF. The chain carries TRBV20-1 and TRBJ1-1; 8 bases are shared with TRBD1. Germline V CDR1 and CDR2: DFQATT, SNEGSKA (reference sequence). The length of the CDR3 is 15 residues. Trimming took 1 base from V and 1 from J; bases not matched to a gene: 5.

This chain uses TRBV20-1 with TRBJ2-7; TRBD2 agrees at 8 bases. CDR1 and CDR2 from the germline V gene are DFQATT and SNEGSKA (reference sequence). Trimming took 1 base from V and 7 from J; bases not matched to a gene: 12. The CDR3 extends over 15 amino acids. The chain's CDR3 is CSARALGRALWEQYF. CDR3 DNA sequence: TGCAGTGCTAGAGCTCTCGGGAGGGCCTTGTGGGAGCAGTACTTC.

This clonotype was seen a few times. V is TRBV20-1 and J is TRBJ2-1, with TRBD1 as a possible D gene (5 bases). There are 14 residues in the CDR3. CDR1 and CDR2 (germline): DFQATT, SNEGSKA (reference sequence). Trimming removed 0 bases from V and 7 bases from J, with 13 bases in between. The CDR3 region is CSARDRLRGNEQFF. The CDR3 bases are TGCAGTGCTAGAGACCGGTTAAGGGGAAATGAGCAGTTCTTC.

This chain links TRBV20-1 with TRBJ2-1; TRBD2 matches at 8 bases. The V and J ends lost 5 bases and 4 bases, in that order; junction bases with no gene match: 10. Germline V gene data show CDR1 as DFQATT and CDR2 as SNEGSKA (reference sequence). The CDR3 runs 15 residues. The CDR3 DNA is TGCAGTGCTGATGGGACTAGTAGTGGGTACAATGAGCAGTTCTTC. It translates to CSADGTSSGYNEQFF.

V gene TRBV20-1 combines with J gene TRBJ2-3; 8 nucleotides agree with TRBD2. Trimming removed 6 bases from V and 5 bases from J; junction bases left unmatched: 7. The germline gives CDR1 DFQATT, CDR2 SNEGSKA (reference sequence). The CDR3 covers 13 residues. This CDR3 reads CSAPGLVLDTQYF. As DNA, the CDR3 is TGCAGTGCCCCGGGACTAGTCCTAGATACGCAGTATTTT.